This TCR beta chain was profiled in a study of blood T cell repertoires in COVID-19. Study overall: Both acute and convalescent COVID-19 samples were obtained from the United States, Italy and Spain. T cells, B-cell-depleted T cells, or PBMCs supplied cDNA or gDNA.

A few counts support this clone. The CDR3 sequence is 15 residues long. V was pared by 0 bases and J by 8 bases, with 14 bases between. The germline V gene has CDR1 SGHRS and CDR2 YFSETQ. Original methodology: The authors estimated nucleated cell counts from reference gene primer amplification. Sequencing was performed with immunoSEQ multiplex PCR; in TCRdb, only in-frame clones are kept and a portion is missing. V, J and clone size are taken as reported in that table, and D and trimming were inferred from the DNA itself. The table lists fewer than 250,000 clones, almost 85% of them singletons. The receptor was derived from a woman aged 70-85 years with active or convalescent COVID-19. The specimen was peripheral blood. V usage is TRBV5-1 and J usage is TRBJ1-4; D call uncertain. The CDR3 here is CASSLAGEPGEKLFF. The CDR3 region has the DNA TGCGCCAGCAGCTTGGCCGGGGAGCCCGGGGAAAAACTGTTTTTT.